This is a list of T cell receptor beta chains from one sample in a study of T cell repertoires in cytomegalovirus infection. TCRdb ran MiXCR on the reads and lists one entry per CDR3 protein. The data hold roughly 310,000 distinct CDR3 sequences, with roughly 15% observed a single time. The specimen was PBMCs. These receptors all come from a human donor in good health (CMV status not recorded). Some clones in this sample may be carry-over from other donors' samples. The CDR3 runs from the conserved cysteine through the conserved F or W. D genes are given only for firm matches. Rows may omit the clone size; those that give it use once, few, many or a size class.

>TRBV11-1|TRBJ2-2|.|.
CASSFEGSDTGELFF
TGTGCCAGCAGCTTTGAGGGTTCGGACACCGGGGAGCTGTTTTTT
>TRBV12-3/TRBV12-4|TRBJ2-2|.|TRBD1
CASRDSDRGGGELFF
TGTGCCAGCAGGGATTCGGACAGGGGAGGCGGGGAGCTGTTTTTT
>TRBV7-2|TRBJ1-2|many|.
CASSLGETFWYGYTF
TGTGCCAGCAGCTTAGGGGAGACGTTCTGGTATGGCTACACCTTC
>TRBV7-8|TRBJ2-1|few|TRBD2
CASSFRTSQGDEQFF
TGTGCCAGCAGCTTCCGGACTAGCCAAGGGGATGAGCAGTTCTTC
>TRBV19|TRBJ1-1|few|TRBD1
CASKPLVGTAVNTEAFF
TGTGCCAGTAAGCCCCTCGTCGGGACAGCTGTGAACACTGAAGCTTTCTTT
>TRBV12-3/TRBV12-4|TRBJ1-2|few|.
CASSPTGAYGYTF
TGTGCCAGCAGCCCAACAGGTGCCTATGGCTACACCTTC
>TRBV5-1|TRBJ1-2|.|.
CASSSTANYGYTF
TGCGCCAGCAGCTCAACAGCTAACTATGGCTACACCTTC
>TRBV19|TRBJ1-2|.|TRBD1
CASTRDRRGYTF
TGTGCCAGTACCCGGGACAGGCGAGGCTACACCTTC
>TRBV12-3/TRBV12-4|TRBJ1-5|.|.
CASGRAGNEYQPQHF
TGTGCCAGCGGACGTGCGGGGAATGAATATCAGCCCCAGCATTTT
>TRBV5-4|TRBJ2-3|.|TRBD2
CASSLLFTSGEDMGDTQYF
TGTGCCAGCAGCTTATTATTCACTAGCGGGGAAGACATGGGAGATACGCAGTATTTT
>TRBV2|TRBJ1-3|.|.
CASGDGHSGNTIYF
TGTGCCAGCGGTGATGGCCACTCTGGAAACACCATATATTTT
>TRBV7-9|TRBJ2-3|many|TRBD2
CASNHPSGGGLDTQYF
TGTGCCAGCAACCATCCTAGCGGGGGGGGATTGGATACGCAGTATTTT
>TRBV20-1|TRBJ1-4|.|.
CSARALTGSDEKLFF
TGCAGTGCTAGAGCTTTAACAGGGTCTGATGAAAAACTGTTTTTT
>TRBV19|TRBJ2-7|.|TRBD1
CASTRTGSSYEQYF
TGTGCCAGTACCAGGACAGGGTCCTCCTACGAGCAGTACTTC
>TRBV28|TRBJ2-7|.|.
CASSPYPGGSYEQYF
TGTGCCAGCAGTCCATATCCTGGGGGTTCCTACGAGCAGTACTTC
>TRBV2|TRBJ1-1|.|.
CASSAEIPHKWNTEAFF
TGTGCCAGCAGTGCTGAGATCCCCCACAAGTGGAACACTGAAGCTTTCTTT
>TRBV18|TRBJ1-2|.|.
CASSPESGYGYTF
TGTGCCAGCTCACCTGAGAGCGGCTATGGCTACACCTTC
>TRBV10-3|TRBJ2-1|few|.
CAISPQGGYNEQFF
TGTGCCATCAGTCCCCAAGGTGGATACAATGAGCAGTTCTTC
>TRBV19|TRBJ2-5|few|TRBD1
CASSTRQGQETQYF
TGTGCCAGTAGTACTAGACAGGGGCAAGAGACCCAGTACTTC
>TRBV4-2|TRBJ1-1|.|.
CASSQEGAAEAFF
TGTGCCAGCAGCCAAGAGGGGGCCGCGGAAGCTTTCTTT
>TRBV11-3|TRBJ2-3|many|.
CASSLGRDTSTDTQYF
TGTGCCAGCAGCTTAGGGCGGGACACCAGCACAGATACGCAGTATTTT
>TRBV4-1|TRBJ2-4|many|.
CASSQDWQNIQYF
TGCGCCAGCAGCCAAGATTGGCAAAACATTCAGTACTTC
>TRBV19|TRBJ2-1|few|TRBD1
CASSTSSGILNPTGAYNEQFF
TGTGCCAGTAGTACTAGCTCCGGGATCTTAAACCCCACAGGGGCCTACAATGAGCAGTTCTTC
>TRBV6-2/TRBV6-3|TRBJ2-2|few|.
CASSGATRRLTGELFF
TGTGCCAGCAGTGGGGCGACTAGAAGACTCACCGGGGAGCTGTTTTTT